The 6 T cell receptor beta chains reported below all come from one sample, sequenced in a study of CD8+ T cells in alopecia areata. Sequencing templates came from extracted RNA that was reverse transcribed into cDNA. Measured with immunoSEQ multiplex PCR; TCRdb has only the in-frame clones, and not every one. The sample includes about 140,000 clones, roughly 46% of them seen just once. Sequencing used CD4+ T cells sorted from blood, obtained at week 0. Source of these receptors: a human donor with alopecia areata.

The rearrangement links TRBV28 to TRBJ1-1; the match to TRBD1 covers 7 bases. V trimming: 5 bases; J trimming: 2 bases; junction bases outside the gene matches: 5. There are 14 residues in the CDR3. Looked up from germline, CDR1 is MDHEN and CDR2 is SYDVKM. CDR3 DNA: TGTGCCAGCAGTGGTTACAGGGGAAACACTGAAGCTTTCTTT. Its translation is CASSGYRGNTEAFF.

This clone was detected a few times. The chain combines TRBV7-3 with TRBJ1-1, with TRBD1 matching over 8 bases. The germline V gene encodes CDR1 SGHTA and CDR2 FQGTGA. CDR3 length: 13 residues. Germline trimming cut 5 bases from V and 4 bases from J; bases unmatched to any gene: 3. The CDR3 loop reads CASSLTGVTEAFF. The DNA of the CDR3 is TGTGCCAGCAGCCTGACAGGGGTCACTGAAGCTTTCTTT.

The rearrangement links TRBV4-1 to TRBJ1-1; D is undetermined. V was shortened by 0 bases and J by 1 base, with 6 bases between the two germline ends. This CDR3 contains 14 residues. Germline CDR1 reads MGHRA; CDR2 reads YSYEKL. The CDR3 DNA is TGCGCCAGCAGCCAAGAGGGCGGGAACACTGAAGCTTTCTTT. Translating gives CASSQEGGNTEAFF.

The genes are TRBV5-6 and TRBJ1-5, with 8 bases lining up with TRBD1. This CDR3 spans 18 amino acids. The V gene's germline CDR1 is SGHDT and CDR2 YYEEEE. The junction had 10 bases not matched to a gene; V was cut back by 2 bases and J by 0 bases. The CDR3 bases are TGTGCCAGCAGCTTTGGGCAGGGGGCAATCACTAGCAATCAGCCCCAGCATTTT. This gives the protein CASSFGQGAITSNQPQHF. The whole variable domain, remainder taken from reference TRBV5-6 and TRBJ1-5, is DAGVTQSPTHLIKTRGQQVTLRCSPKSGHDTVSWYQQALGQGPQFIFQYYEEEERQRGNFPDRFSGHQFPNYSSELNVNALLLGDSALYLCASSFGQGAITSNQPQHFGDGTRLSIL.

This clone was counted between two and nine times. V usage is TRBV29-1 and J usage is TRBJ2-1; D is unclear. Germline-derived CDR1 and CDR2 are SQVTM and ANQGSEA. The CDR3 consists of 13 residues. V lost 3 bases, J lost 0 bases, and 6 bases lay in between. CDR3 region: CSVDSSSYNEQFF. CDR3 DNA sequence: TGCAGCGTTGACTCGAGCTCCTACAATGAGCAGTTCTTC.

This clone was seen a single time. CDR3 residues: CAWSLAGGREQYF. CDR3 nucleotide sequence: TGTGCCTGGAGTCTAGCGGGAGGGCGCGAGCAGTACTTC. The genes are TRBV30 and TRBJ2-7; TRBD2 matches 12 bases. The CDR3 is 13 residues long. Germline V gene data show CDR1 as GTSNPN and CDR2 as SVGIG (reference sequence). Trimming cost V 2 bases and J 6 bases; bases outside gene matches: 2.